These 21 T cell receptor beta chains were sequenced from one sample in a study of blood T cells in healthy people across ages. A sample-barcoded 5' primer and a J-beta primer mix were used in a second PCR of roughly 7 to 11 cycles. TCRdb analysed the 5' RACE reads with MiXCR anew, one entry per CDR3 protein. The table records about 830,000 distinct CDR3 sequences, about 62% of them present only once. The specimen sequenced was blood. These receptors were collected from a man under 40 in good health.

Here the CDR3 reads CASNSGRAGLGEQYF. CDR3 nucleotides: TGTGCCAGCAATTCGGGACGAGCGGGTTTGGGTGAGCAGTACTTC. This chain connects TRBV12-3 or TRBV12-4 to TRBJ2-7, with D maybe TRBD2 (6 bases). V shed 7 bases and J shed 7 bases, with 23 bases lying between them. The CDR3 has 15 amino acids.

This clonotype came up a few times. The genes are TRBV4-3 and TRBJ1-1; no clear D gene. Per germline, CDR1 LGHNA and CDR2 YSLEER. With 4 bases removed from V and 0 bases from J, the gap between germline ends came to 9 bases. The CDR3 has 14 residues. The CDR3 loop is CASSLQTMNTEAFF. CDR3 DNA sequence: TGCGCCAGCAGCCTACAGACCATGAACACTGAAGCTTTCTTT.

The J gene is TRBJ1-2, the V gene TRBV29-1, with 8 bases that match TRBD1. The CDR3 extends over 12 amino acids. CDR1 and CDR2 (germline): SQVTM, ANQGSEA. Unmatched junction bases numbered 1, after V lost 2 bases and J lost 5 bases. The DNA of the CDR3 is TGCAGCGTTGAACGGGACAGGTATGGCTACACCTTC. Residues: CSVERDRYGYTF.

The CDR3 region is CASYRESSYNSPLHF. The CDR3 coding sequence is TGTGCCAGCTACAGGGAAAGCTCCTATAATTCACCCCTCCACTTT. V gene TRBV2 combines with J gene TRBJ1-6, with a tentative D call TRBD1 (6 bases). The CDR3 contains 15 residues. Trimming removed 8 bases at V and 0 bases at J, with 11 bases between. Looked up from germline, CDR1 is SNHLY and CDR2 is FYNNEI.

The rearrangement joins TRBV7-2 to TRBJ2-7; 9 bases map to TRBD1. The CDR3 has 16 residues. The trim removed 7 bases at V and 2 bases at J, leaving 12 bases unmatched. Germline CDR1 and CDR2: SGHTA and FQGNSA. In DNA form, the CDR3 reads TGTGCCAGCATCCAAAATTCCGACAGGGGGACCTACGAGCAGTACTTC. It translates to CASIQNSDRGTYEQYF.

The CDR3 coding sequence is TGTGCCAGCAGCTTAGTTCCAGGGAGTGCAACTAATGAAAAACTGTTTTTT. It specifies CASSLVPGSATNEKLFF. The rearrangement links TRBV7-9 to TRBJ1-4, with a weak D call TRBD1 (5 bases). Germline assignment: CDR1 SEHNR and CDR2 FQNEAQ (reference sequence). V shed 1 base and J shed 0 bases, with 12 bases lying between them. CDR3 length equals 17 residues.

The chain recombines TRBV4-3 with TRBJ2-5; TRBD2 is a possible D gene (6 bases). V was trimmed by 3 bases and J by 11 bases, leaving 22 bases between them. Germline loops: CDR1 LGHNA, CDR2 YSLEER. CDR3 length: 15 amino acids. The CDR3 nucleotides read TGCGCCAGCAGCCAGAGGGCGGGGACGTACAATGAGCAGTACTTC. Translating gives CASSQRAGTYNEQYF.

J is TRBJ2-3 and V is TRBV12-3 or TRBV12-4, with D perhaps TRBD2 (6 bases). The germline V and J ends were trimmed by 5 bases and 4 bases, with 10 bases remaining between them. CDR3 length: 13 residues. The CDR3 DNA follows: TGTGCCAGCAGTCCCTCTAGCGCAGATACGCAGTATTTT. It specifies CASSPSSADTQYF.

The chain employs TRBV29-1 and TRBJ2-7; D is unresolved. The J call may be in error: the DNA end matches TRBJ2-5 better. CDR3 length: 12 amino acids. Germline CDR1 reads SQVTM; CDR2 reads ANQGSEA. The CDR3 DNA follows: TGCAGCGTTGAAGAGGGTGTACAGACCCAGTACTTC. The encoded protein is CSVEEGVQTQYF.

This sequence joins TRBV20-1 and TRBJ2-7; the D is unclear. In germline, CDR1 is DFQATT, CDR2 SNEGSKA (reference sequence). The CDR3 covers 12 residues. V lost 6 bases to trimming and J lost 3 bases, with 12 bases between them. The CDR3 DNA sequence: TGCAGTGCCCGAGAACAGAACTACGAGCAGTACTTC. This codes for CSAREQNYEQYF.

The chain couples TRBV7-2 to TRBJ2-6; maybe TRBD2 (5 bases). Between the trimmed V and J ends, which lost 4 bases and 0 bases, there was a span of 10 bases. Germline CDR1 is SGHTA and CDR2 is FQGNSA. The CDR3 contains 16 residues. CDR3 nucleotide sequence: TGTGCCAGCAGCTCTCCGGGGTTCTCTGGGGCCAACGTCCTGACTTTC. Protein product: CASSSPGFSGANVLTF. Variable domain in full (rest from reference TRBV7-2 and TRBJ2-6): GAGVSQSPSNKVTEKGKDVELRCDPISGHTALYWYRQSLGQGLEFLIYFQGNSAPDKSGLPSDRFSAERTGGSVSTLTIQRTQQEDSAVYLCASSSPGFSGANVLTFGAGSRLTVL.

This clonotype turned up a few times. CDR3 protein: CASAFGQGYNEQFF. The CDR3 DNA is TGTGCCAGCGCGTTTGGACAGGGCTACAATGAGCAGTTCTTC. The rearrangement links TRBV6-6 to TRBJ2-1, with 8 nucleotides matching TRBD1. The CDR3 extends over 14 amino acids. V dropped 8 bases and J dropped 3; count of bases not matched to a gene: 6. The germline CDR1 and CDR2 sequences are MNHNY and SVGAGI (reference sequence).

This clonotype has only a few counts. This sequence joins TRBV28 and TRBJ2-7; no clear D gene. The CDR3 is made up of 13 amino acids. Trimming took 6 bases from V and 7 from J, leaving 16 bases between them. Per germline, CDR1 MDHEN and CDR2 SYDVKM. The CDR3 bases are TGTGCCAGCAGATTAAATGCCTTTAGGGAGCAGTACTTC. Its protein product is CASRLNAFREQYF.

In DNA form, the CDR3 reads TGCAGTGCTATGCCGGGACAGACCTACAATGAGCAGTTCTTC. Its protein is CSAMPGQTYNEQFF. The chain is built from TRBV20-1 and TRBJ2-1; the match to TRBD1 covers 7 bases. From germline, CDR1 is DFQATT and CDR2 SNEGSKA (reference sequence). The V and J ends lost 4 bases and 2 bases, in that order; junction bases with no gene match: 5. The CDR3 contains 14 residues.

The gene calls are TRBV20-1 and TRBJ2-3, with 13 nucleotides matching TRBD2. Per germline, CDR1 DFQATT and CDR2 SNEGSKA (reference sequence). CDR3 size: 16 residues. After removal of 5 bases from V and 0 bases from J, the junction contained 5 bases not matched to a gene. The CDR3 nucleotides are TGCAGTGCTTCCGGGACTAGCGGGACTAGCACAGATACGCAGTATTTT. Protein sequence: CSASGTSGTSTDTQYF.

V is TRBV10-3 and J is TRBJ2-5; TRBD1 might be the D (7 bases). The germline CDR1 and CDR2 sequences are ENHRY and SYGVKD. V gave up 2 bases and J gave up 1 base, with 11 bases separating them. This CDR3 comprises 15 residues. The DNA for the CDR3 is TGTGCCATCAGTGAGGGCCAGGGGGGCCAAGAGACCCAGTACTTC. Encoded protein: CAISEGQGGQETQYF.

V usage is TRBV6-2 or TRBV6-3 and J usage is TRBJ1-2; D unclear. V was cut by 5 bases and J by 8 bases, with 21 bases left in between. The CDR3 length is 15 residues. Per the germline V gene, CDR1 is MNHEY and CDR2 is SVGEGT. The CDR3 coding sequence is TGTGCCAGCAGTATTGGGATTTCGCCGATTAAAGGCTACACCTTC. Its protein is CASSIGISPIKGYTF.

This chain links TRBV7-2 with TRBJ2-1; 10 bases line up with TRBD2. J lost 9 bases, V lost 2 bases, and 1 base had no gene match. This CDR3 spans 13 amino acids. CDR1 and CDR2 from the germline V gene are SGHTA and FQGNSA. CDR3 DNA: TGTGCCAGCAGCTTAATAGCGGGGGGTGAGCAGTTCTTC. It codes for CASSLIAGGEQFF.

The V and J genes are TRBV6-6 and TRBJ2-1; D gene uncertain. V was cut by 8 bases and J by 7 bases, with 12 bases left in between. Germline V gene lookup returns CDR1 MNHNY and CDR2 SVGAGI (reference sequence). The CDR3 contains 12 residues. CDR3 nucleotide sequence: TGTGCCAGCTATGGCGTCGGTAATGAGCAGTTCTTC. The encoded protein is CASYGVGNEQFF.

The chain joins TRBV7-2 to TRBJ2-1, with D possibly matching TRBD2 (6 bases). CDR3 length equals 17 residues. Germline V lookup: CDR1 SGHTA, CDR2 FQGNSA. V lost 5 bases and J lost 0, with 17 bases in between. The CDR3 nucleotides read TGTGCCAGCAGCGGGGGACGGGACTTGTACTCCTACAATGAGCAGTTCTTC. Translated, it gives CASSGGRDLYSYNEQFF.

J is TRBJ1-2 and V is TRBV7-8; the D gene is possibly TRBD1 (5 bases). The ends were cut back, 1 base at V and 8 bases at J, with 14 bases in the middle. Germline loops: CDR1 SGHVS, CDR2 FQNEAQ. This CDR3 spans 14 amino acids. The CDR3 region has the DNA TGTGCCAGCAGCTTAGTCGGGGCTGACAAGGGCTACACCTTC. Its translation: CASSLVGADKGYTF. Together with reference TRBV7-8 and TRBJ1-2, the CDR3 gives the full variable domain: GAGVSQSPRYKVAKRGQDVALRCDPISGHVSLFWYQQALGQGPEFLTYFQNEAQLDKSGLPSDRFFAERPEGSVSTLKIQRTQQEDSAVYLCASSLVGADKGYTFGSGTRLTVV.